These 28 T cell receptor beta chains were all obtained from the same sample, sequenced in a study of blood T cell repertoires in COVID-19. The data were produced by immunoSEQ multiplex PCR, yet TCRdb's version contains in-frame clones alone and is incomplete. The sample shows approximately 220,000 clones, 65% to 85% of them seen only once. Sequencing used peripheral blood. Receptors were obtained from a woman at least 80 years old with acute or convalescent COVID-19.

In nucleotides, the CDR3 is TGTGCCAGTAGTATAAGGGGAGGGAACACCGGGGAGCTGTTTTTT. This codes for CASSIRGGNTGELFF. This chain joins TRBV19 and TRBJ2-2; D might be TRBD2 (6 bases). Germline lookup yields CDR1 LNHDA and CDR2 SQIVND (reference sequence). V lost 2 bases and J 1 base, leaving 8 bases between the germline ends. There are 15 residues in the CDR3.

The chain joins TRBV6-1 to TRBJ1-6; D ambiguous. Germline-derived CDR1 and CDR2 are MNHNS and SASEGT. The CDR3 runs to 15 residues. V was pared by 3 bases and J by 5 bases, with 11 bases between. The CDR3 DNA follows: TGTGCCAGCAGTGAGAGACAATCGAATAATTCACCCCTCCACTTT. This codes for CASSERQSNNSPLHF.

The rearrangement joins TRBV14 to TRBJ2-3, with 8 bases that match TRBD2. CDR3 length: 16 amino acids. Germline CDR1 SGHDN, CDR2 FVKESK. V dropped 1 base and J dropped 0; count of bases not matched to a gene: 3. The CDR3 DNA follows: TGTGCCAGCAGCCAAGTGAGCGGGAGTAGCACAGATACGCAGTATTTT. This translates into CASSQVSGSSTDTQYF.

The chain uses TRBV3-1 (or the pseudogene TRBV3-2) and TRBJ2-1, with TRBD2 matching over 8 bases. The length of the CDR3 is 15 residues. Germline CDR1 LGHDT, CDR2 YNNKEL (reference sequence). Unmatched junction bases numbered 5, after V lost 4 bases and J lost 3 bases. The DNA for the CDR3 is TGTGCCAGCAGCCGTAGCGGGACAAACTACAATGAGCAGTTCTTC. It encodes CASSRSGTNYNEQFF.

V is TRBV5-1 and J is TRBJ2-1; 11 bases are shared with TRBD2. The V gene's germline CDR1 is SGHRS and CDR2 YFSETQ. The CDR3 totals 16 residues. Losses at the gene ends were 4 bases for V and 7 bases for J; bases not matched to a gene: 10. The CDR3 protein is CASSTTGTSGYNEQFF. CDR3 coding DNA: TGCGCCAGCAGCACAACCGGGACTAGCGGTTATAATGAGCAGTTCTTC.

The rearrangement uses TRBV10-2 and TRBJ1-6; unclear D gene. V lost 6 bases, J lost 2 bases, and 8 bases lay in between. The CDR3 spans 14 residues. Germline assignment: CDR1 WSHSY and CDR2 SAAADI. CDR3 coding DNA: TGCGCCAGCAGGGGAGTACCCTATAATTCACCCCTCCACTTT. Protein product: CASRGVPYNSPLHF.

The chain recombines TRBV10-3 with TRBJ1-1, with 10 nucleotides matching TRBD1. The V and J ends lost 3 bases and 3 bases, in that order; junction bases with no gene match: 4. The CDR3 is 15 amino acids. CDR1 and CDR2 from the germline V gene are ENHRY and SYGVKD. The CDR3 DNA reads TGTGCCATCAGTGACAGACAGGGGGCGTACACTGAAGCTTTCTTT. It translates to CAISDRQGAYTEAFF.

In its sample, this clone was seen once. This sequence joins TRBV5-1 and TRBJ2-6, with D maybe TRBD1 (6 bases). CDR1 and CDR2 (germline): SGHRS, YFSETQ. Trimming took 0 bases from V and 4 from J, leaving 14 bases between them. The CDR3 spans 17 residues. The CDR3 DNA reads TGCGCCAGCAGCTTGGTTGGGGGCGCGTTCGGGGCCAACGTCCTGACTTTC. Translation gives CASSLVGGAFGANVLTF.

The chain uses TRBV2 and TRBJ1-4; D perhaps matches TRBD1 (6 bases). V was shortened by 7 bases and J by 7 bases, with 16 bases between the two germline ends. CDR3 length: 14 amino acids. Germline CDR1 is SNHLY and CDR2 is FYNNEI. In DNA form, the CDR3 reads TGTGCCAGCATGACCGGACAGTGGGGTGAAAAACTGTTTTTT. It encodes CASMTGQWGEKLFF.

J is TRBJ2-1 and V is TRBV7-3; 13 nucleotides line up with TRBD2. V dropped 1 base and J dropped 0; count of bases not matched to a gene: 0. Germline V gene sequence: CDR1 SGHTA, CDR2 FQGTGA. This CDR3 is built from 17 residues. The DNA for the CDR3 is TGTGCCAGCAGCTTAAGGACTAGCGGGAGCTCCTACAATGAGCAGTTCTTC. Protein product: CASSLRTSGSSYNEQFF.

The chain has TRBV19 and TRBJ2-2, with a possible D match to TRBD1 (6 bases). This CDR3 region has 14 residues. Germline V gives CDR1 LNHDA, CDR2 SQIVND (reference sequence). Trimming stripped 6 bases from V and 0 bases from J, with 8 bases between. Here the CDR3 reads CASRGTPNTGELFF. CDR3 in DNA: TGTGCCAGTAGAGGGACACCGAACACCGGGGAGCTGTTTTTT.

The rearrangement uses TRBV15 and TRBJ2-5; D ambiguous. CDR1 and CDR2 from the germline V gene are LNHNV and YYDKDF (reference sequence). This CDR3 spans 13 amino acids. The V and J ends lost 1 base and 0 bases respectively, with 3 bases between them. The CDR3 spells CATSRGDQETQYF. CDR3 in DNA: TGTGCCACCAGCAGAGGAGACCAAGAGACCCAGTACTTC.

The chain employs TRBV15 and TRBJ2-6; D gene unclear. Germline V gene data show CDR1 as LNHNV and CDR2 as YYDKDF (reference sequence). This CDR3 has 16 residues. Trimming removed 0 bases at V and 0 bases at J, with 6 bases between. DNA for the CDR3: TGTGCCACCAGCAGAGACAGGTACTCTGGGGCCAACGTCCTGACTTTC. It codes for CATSRDRYSGANVLTF.

In DNA, the CDR3 is TGTGCCAGCAGCTTACTGTCGGCCTACAATGAGCAGTTCTTC. Translation gives CASSLLSAYNEQFF. The chain uses TRBV7-9 and TRBJ2-1; no reliable D call. The length of the CDR3 is 14 residues. Germline CDR1 is SEHNR and CDR2 is FQNEAQ (reference sequence). V lost 2 bases and J 2 bases, leaving 7 bases between the germline ends.

This clone was recorded at least ten times. Relative to the germline gene, one junction end is altered; a read error may explain this. The chain joins TRBV18 to TRBJ2-5; D possibly corresponds to TRBD2 (6 bases). The germline CDR1 and CDR2 sequences are KGHSH and LQKENI. The CDR3 loop spans 14 amino acids. CDR3 loop: CASSPPHGGETQYF. DNA of the CDR3: TGTGCCAGCTCCCCACCTCATGGAGGGGAGACCCAGTACTTC.

The rearrangement uses TRBV24-1 and TRBJ1-5, with 8 bases lining up with TRBD1. Germline V gene sequence: CDR1 KGHDR, CDR2 SFDVKD. The CDR3 covers 14 residues. J was trimmed by 3 bases and V by 4 bases; bases with no gene match: 1. The CDR3 coding sequence is TGTGCCACCAGTGAGGGACAGGTCAATCAGCCCCAGCATTTT. The encoded protein is CATSEGQVNQPQHF.

The chain links TRBV5-1 to TRBJ2-6; 8 nucleotides align to TRBD1. Trimming cost V 0 bases and J 1 base; bases outside gene matches: 3. This CDR3 is 17 amino acids long. Germline V lookup: CDR1 SGHRS, CDR2 YFSETQ. Written as DNA, the CDR3 is TGCGCCAGCAGCTTGGGGGGACAGGCGTCTGGGGCCAACGTCCTGACTTTC. Translating it yields CASSLGGQASGANVLTF.

The rearrangement uses TRBV13 and TRBJ2-7, with 15 bases aligning to TRBD2. The CDR3 length is 15 residues. Per the germline V gene, CDR1 is PRHDT and CDR2 is FYEKMQ (reference sequence). Germline trimming cut 5 bases from V and 7 bases from J; bases unmatched to any gene: 6. CDR3 sequence (DNA): TGTGCCAGCAGCAAGGGACTAGCGGGAGGTTGGGAGCAGTACTTC. Translated, it gives CASSKGLAGGWEQYF.

The chain combines TRBV12-3 or TRBV12-4 with TRBJ2-2; D is unresolved. Trimming removed 2 bases at V and 8 bases at J, with 6 bases between. The length of the CDR3 is 12 residues. The CDR3 is CASSLNGGELFF. CDR3 DNA: TGTGCCAGCAGTTTAAACGGGGGGGAGCTGTTTTTT.

The chain has TRBV5-1 and TRBJ2-4; D call uncertain. CDR1 is SGHRS and CDR2 is YFSETQ in the germline V gene. This CDR3 is built from 16 residues. Trimming took off 4 bases at V and 15 bases at J, with 29 bases between the two ends. In DNA, the CDR3 is TGCGCCAGCAGCGCCGGCAGATCGGGTGACCTAACTTTCTGGTACTTC. Its protein is CASSAGRSGDLTFWYF.

The chain is built from TRBV11-2 and TRBJ2-7; 9 bases agree with TRBD2. In germline, CDR1 is SGHAT, CDR2 FQNNGV. The CDR3 loop spans 19 amino acids. The junction had 15 bases not matched to a gene; V was cut back by 1 base and J by 2 bases. The DNA for the CDR3 is TGTGCCAGCAGCTTAGTGGCGGGAGGGCCCTCGGATAGGACCTACGAGCAGTACTTC. This gives the protein CASSLVAGGPSDRTYEQYF.

The CDR3 nucleotides are TGTGCCAGCAGCTTAACTGACAGTCTGAACACTGAAGCTTTCTTT. Translated, it gives CASSLTDSLNTEAFF. This sequence joins TRBV11-2 and TRBJ1-1; TRBD1 is a possible D gene (5 bases). Germline V lookup: CDR1 SGHAT, CDR2 FQNNGV. There are 15 residues in the CDR3. V lost 2 bases and J 0 bases, leaving 10 bases between the germline ends.

This sequence joins TRBV10-1 and TRBJ2-7; TRBD2 is a possible D gene (5 bases). The germline V gene encodes CDR1 WNHNN and CDR2 SYGVQD (reference sequence). There are 15 residues in the CDR3. The germline V and J ends were trimmed by 7 bases and 2 bases, with 18 bases remaining between them. CDR3 DNA sequence: TGCGCCAGCACCGGCGGACGAAGAGGGACCTACGAGCAGTACTTC. This translates into CASTGGRRGTYEQYF.

This chain connects TRBV2 to TRBJ1-2, with TRBD1 as a possible D gene (5 bases). Trimming pared 6 bases from V and 6 bases from J, leaving 11 bases between. Germline loops: CDR1 SNHLY, CDR2 FYNNEI. The CDR3 extends over 12 amino acids. CDR3 in amino acids: CASRIGEDGYTF. The CDR3 nucleotides are TGTGCCAGCAGGATAGGGGAGGATGGCTACACCTTC.

The chain recombines TRBV11-2 with TRBJ1-1, with D maybe TRBD1 (5 bases). Germline V CDR1 and CDR2: SGHAT, FQNNGV. The CDR3 is 15 amino acids. V was clipped by 2 bases and J by 1 base, with 11 bases between them. In nucleotides, the CDR3 is TGTGCCAGCAGCTTACGGCTGGGGGGGAACACTGAAGCTTTCTTT. Residues: CASSLRLGGNTEAFF.

DNA for the CDR3: TGTGCCAGCAGTAAACTTGGACAGGATAATGAAAAACTGTTTTTT. This translates into CASSKLGQDNEKLFF. This chain links TRBV6-5 with TRBJ1-4; TRBD1 matches at 7 bases. Germline V gene data show CDR1 as MNHEY and CDR2 as SVGAGI. V shed 5 bases and J 4 bases; nucleotides not matched to a gene: 7. CDR3 length: 15 residues.

V is TRBV6-5 and J is TRBJ2-7, with D possibly TRBD2 on 6 matching bases. V gave up 8 bases and J gave up 1 base, with 9 bases separating them. Germline-derived CDR1 and CDR2 are MNHEY and SVGAGI. The CDR3 runs to 12 residues. The DNA for the CDR3 is TGTGCCAGCGAGGAGGGATCCTACGAGCAGTACTTC. Protein: CASEEGSYEQYF.

The V call is TRBV3-1 (or the pseudogene TRBV3-2), the J call TRBJ1-2; 8 nucleotides line up with TRBD1. CDR3 size: 13 residues. V lost 3 bases, J lost 7 bases, and 4 bases stayed unmatched. Germline V CDR1 and CDR2: LGHDT, YNNKEL (reference sequence). The CDR3, as DNA: TGTGCCAGCAGCCAGCGGCAGGGGGCTGGCTACACCTTC. Amino acids: CASSQRQGAGYTF.